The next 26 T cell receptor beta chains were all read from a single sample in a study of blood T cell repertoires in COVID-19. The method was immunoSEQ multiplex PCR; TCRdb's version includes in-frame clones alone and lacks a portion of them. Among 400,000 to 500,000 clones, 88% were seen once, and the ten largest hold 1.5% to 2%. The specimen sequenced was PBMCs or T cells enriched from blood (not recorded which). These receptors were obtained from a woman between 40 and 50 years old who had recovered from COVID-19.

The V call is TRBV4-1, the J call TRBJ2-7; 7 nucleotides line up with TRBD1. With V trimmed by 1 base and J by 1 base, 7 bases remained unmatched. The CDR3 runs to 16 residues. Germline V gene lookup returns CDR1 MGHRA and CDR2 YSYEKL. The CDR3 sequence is CASSQGGQRRSYEQYF. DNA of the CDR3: TGCGCCAGCAGCCAAGGGGGACAGAGGAGGTCCTACGAGCAGTACTTC.

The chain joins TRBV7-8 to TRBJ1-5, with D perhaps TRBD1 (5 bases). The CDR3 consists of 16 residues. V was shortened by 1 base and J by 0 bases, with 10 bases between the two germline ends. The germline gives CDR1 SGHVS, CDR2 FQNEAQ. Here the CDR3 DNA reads TGTGCCAGCAGCTTAGAGGGGCTGTATAGCAATCAGCCCCAGCATTTT. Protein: CASSLEGLYSNQPQHF.

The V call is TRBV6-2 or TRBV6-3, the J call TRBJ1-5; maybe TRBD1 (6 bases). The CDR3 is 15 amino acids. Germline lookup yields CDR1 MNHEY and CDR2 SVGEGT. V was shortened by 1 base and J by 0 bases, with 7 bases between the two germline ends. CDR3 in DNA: TGTGCCAGCAGTTACTTACAGGGTAGCAATCAGCCCCAGCATTTT. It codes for CASSYLQGSNQPQHF.

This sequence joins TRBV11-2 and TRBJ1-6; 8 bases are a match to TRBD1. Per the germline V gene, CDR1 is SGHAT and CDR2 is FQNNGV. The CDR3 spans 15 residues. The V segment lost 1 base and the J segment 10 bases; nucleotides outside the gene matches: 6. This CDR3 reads CASSLVGQGESPLHF. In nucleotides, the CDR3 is TGTGCCAGCAGCTTAGTTGGACAGGGAGAATCACCCCTCCACTTT.

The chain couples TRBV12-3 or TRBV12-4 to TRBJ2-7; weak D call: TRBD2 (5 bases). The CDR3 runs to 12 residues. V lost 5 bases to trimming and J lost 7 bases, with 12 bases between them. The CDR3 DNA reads TGTGCCAGCAGTCCTCCCCGGAGGGAGCAGTACTTC. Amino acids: CASSPPRREQYF.

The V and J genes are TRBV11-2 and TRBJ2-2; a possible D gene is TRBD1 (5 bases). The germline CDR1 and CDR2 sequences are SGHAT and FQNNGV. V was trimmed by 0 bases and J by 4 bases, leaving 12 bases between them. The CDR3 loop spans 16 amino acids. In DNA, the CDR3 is TGTGCCAGCAGCTTAGATAGCAGGGTTGGCACCGGGGAGCTGTTTTTT. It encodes CASSLDSRVGTGELFF.

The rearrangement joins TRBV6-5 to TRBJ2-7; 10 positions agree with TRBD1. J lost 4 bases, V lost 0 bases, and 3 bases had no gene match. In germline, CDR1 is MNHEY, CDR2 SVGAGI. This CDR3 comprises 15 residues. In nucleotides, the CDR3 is TGTGCCAGCAGTTACTCGACAGGGGGCATGTACGAGCAGTACTTC. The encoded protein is CASSYSTGGMYEQYF.

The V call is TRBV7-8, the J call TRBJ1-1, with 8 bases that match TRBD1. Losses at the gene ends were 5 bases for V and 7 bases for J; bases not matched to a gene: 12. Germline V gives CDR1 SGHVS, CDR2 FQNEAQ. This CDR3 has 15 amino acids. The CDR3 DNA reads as TGTGCCAGCAGCCTATTCCGGACAGGGAATGGTGAAGCTTTCTTT. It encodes CASSLFRTGNGEAFF.

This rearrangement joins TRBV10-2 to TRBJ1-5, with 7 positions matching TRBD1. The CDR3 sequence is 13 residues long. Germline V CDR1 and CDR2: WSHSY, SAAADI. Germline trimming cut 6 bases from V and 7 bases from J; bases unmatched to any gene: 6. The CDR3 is CASRGTDQQPQHF. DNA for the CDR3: TGCGCCAGCAGAGGGACAGACCAACAGCCCCAGCATTTT.

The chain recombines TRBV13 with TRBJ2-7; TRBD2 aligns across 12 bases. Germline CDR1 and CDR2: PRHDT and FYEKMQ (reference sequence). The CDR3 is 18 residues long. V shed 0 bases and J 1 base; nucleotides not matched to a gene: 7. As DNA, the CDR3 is TGTGCCAGCAGCTTAGGGGTGACTAGCGGGAGAAGGTCCTACGAGCAGTACTTC. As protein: CASSLGVTSGRRSYEQYF.

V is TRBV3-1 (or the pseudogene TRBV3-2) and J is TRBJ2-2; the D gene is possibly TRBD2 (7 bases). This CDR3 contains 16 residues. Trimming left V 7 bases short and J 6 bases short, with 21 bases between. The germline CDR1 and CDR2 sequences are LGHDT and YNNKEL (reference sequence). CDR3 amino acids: CASKRGGIQGPGELFF. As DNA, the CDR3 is TGTGCCAGCAAAAGGGGGGGTATACAGGGACCCGGGGAGCTGTTTTTT.

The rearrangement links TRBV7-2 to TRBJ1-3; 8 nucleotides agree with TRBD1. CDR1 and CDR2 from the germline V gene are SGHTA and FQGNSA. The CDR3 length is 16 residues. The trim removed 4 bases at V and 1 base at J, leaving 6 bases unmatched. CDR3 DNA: TGTGCCAGCAGCTACCGGACAGGGTGGTCTGGAAACACCATATATTTT. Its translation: CASSYRTGWSGNTIYF.

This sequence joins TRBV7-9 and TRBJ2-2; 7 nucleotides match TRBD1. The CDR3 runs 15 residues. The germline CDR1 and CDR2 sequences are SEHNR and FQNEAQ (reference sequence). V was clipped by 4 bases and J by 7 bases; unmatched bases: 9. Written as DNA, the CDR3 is TGTGCCAGCAGCTCCCCGACAGGGCGCAGCGGGGAGCTGTTTTTT. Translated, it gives CASSSPTGRSGELFF.

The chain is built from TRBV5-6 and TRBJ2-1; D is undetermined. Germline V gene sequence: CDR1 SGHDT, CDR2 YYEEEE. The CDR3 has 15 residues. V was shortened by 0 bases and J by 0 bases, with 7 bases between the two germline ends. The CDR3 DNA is TGTGCCAGCAGCTTGGGGCGGAGCTCCTACAATGAGCAGTTCTTC. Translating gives CASSLGRSSYNEQFF.

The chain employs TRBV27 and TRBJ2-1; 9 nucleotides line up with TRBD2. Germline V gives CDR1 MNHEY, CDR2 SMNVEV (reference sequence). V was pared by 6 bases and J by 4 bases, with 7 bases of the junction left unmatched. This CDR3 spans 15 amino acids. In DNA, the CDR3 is TGTGCCAGCAGCCTGACTAGCGGACTTTACAATGAGCAGTTCTTC. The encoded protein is CASSLTSGLYNEQFF.

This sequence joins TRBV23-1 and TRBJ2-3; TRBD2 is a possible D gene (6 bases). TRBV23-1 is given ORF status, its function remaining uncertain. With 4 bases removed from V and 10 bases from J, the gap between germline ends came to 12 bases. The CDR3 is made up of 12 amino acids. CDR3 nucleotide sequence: TGCGCCAGCAGTCCGAGACTAGGACCGCAGTATTTT. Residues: CASSPRLGPQYF.

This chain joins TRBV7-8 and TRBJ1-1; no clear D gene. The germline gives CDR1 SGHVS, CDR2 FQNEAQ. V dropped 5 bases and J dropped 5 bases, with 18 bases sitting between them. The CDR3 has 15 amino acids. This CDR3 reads CASSPRAGIRTEAFF. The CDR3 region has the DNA TGTGCCAGCAGCCCCCGGGCCGGGATTCGGACTGAAGCTTTCTTT.

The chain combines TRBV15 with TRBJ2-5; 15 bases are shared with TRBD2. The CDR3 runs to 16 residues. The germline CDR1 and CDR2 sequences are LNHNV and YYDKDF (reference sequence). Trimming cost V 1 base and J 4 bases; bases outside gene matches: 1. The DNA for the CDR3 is TGTGCCACCAGCAGAGGGACTAGCGGGAGGGGAGAGACCCAGTACTTC. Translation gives CATSRGTSGRGETQYF. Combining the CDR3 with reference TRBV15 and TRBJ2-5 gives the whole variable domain DAMVIQNPRYQVTQFGKPVTLSCSQTLNHNVMYWYQQKSSQAPKLLFHYYDKDFNNEADTPDNFQSRRPNTSFCFLDIRSPGLGDTAMYLCATSRGTSGRGETQYFGPGTRLLVL.

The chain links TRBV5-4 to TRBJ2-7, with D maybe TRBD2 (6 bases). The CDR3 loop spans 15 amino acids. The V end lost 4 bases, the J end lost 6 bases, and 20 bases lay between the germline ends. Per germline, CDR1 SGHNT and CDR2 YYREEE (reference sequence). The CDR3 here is CASSGAGTSRGEQYF. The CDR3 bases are TGTGCCAGCAGCGGGGCCGGGACTTCCCGGGGCGAGCAGTACTTC. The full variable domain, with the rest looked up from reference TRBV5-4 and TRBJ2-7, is ETGVTQSPTHLIKTRGQQVTLRCSSQSGHNTVSWYQQALGQGPQFIFQYYREEENGRGNFPPRFSGLQFPNYSSELNVNALELDDSALYLCASSGAGTSRGEQYFGPGTRLTVT.

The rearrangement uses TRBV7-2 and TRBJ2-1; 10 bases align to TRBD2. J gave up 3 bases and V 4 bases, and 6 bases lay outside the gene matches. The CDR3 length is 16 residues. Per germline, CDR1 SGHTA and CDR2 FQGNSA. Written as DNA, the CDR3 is TGTGCCAGCAGCTCTCAAGCGGGAGGGGTCTACAATGAGCAGTTCTTC. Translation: CASSSQAGGVYNEQFF.

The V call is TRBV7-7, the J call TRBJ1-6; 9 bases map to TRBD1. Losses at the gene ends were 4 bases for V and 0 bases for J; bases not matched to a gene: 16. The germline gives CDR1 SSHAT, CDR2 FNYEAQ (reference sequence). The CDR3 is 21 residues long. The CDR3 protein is CASSSLGTGSLFSSYNSPLHF. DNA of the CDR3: TGTGCCAGCAGCTCACTTGGGACAGGGTCCCTATTTAGCTCCTATAATTCACCCCTCCACTTT.

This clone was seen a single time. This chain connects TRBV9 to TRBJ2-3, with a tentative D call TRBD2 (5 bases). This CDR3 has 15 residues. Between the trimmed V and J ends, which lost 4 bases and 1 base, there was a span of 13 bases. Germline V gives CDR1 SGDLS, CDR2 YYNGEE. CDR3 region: CASSPFGLGTDTQYF. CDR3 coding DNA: TGTGCCAGCAGCCCTTTCGGACTGGGCACAGATACGCAGTATTTT.

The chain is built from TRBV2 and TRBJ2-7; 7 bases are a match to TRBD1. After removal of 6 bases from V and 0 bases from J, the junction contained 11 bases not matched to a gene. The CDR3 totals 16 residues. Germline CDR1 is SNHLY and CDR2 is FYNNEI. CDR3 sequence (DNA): TGTGCCAGCAGACAACTACAGGGGAGAAGCTCCTACGAGCAGTACTTC. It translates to CASRQLQGRSSYEQYF.

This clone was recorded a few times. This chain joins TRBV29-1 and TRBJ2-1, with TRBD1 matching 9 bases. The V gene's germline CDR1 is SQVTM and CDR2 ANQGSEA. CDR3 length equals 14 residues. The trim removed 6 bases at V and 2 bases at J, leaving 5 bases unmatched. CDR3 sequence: CSVRQGDPYNEQFF. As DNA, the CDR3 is TGCAGCGTCCGACAGGGGGACCCCTACAATGAGCAGTTCTTC.

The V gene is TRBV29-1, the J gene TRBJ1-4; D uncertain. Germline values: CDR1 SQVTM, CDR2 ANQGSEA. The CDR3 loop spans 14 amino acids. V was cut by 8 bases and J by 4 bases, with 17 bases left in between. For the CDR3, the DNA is TGCAGCTGTCGGTTGGGCGCCTATAATGAAAAACTGTTTTTT. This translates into CSCRLGAYNEKLFF.

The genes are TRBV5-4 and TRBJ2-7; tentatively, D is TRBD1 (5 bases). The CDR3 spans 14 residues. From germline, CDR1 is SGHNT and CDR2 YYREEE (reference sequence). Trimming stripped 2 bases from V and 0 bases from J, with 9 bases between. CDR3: CASSLSGLSYEQYF. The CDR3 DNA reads TGTGCCAGCAGCTTATCAGGGCTCTCCTACGAGCAGTACTTC.